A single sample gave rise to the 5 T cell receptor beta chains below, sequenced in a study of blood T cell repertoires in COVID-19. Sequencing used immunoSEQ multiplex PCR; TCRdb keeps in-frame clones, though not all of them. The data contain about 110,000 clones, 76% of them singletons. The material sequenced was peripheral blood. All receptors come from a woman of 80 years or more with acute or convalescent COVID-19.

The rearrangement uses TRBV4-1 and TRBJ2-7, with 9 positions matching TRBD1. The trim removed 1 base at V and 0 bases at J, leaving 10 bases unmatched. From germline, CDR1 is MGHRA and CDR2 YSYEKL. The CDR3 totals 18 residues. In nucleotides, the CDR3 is TGCGCCAGCAGCCAAGCTTGGGGACAGGGTCAAAGCTCCTACGAGCAGTACTTC. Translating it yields CASSQAWGQGQSSYEQYF.

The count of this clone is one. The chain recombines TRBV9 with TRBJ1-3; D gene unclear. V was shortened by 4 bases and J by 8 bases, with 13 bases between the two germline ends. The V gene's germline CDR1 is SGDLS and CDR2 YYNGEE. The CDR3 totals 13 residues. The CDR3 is CASSIMGEDTIYF. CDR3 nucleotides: TGTGCCAGCAGCATTATGGGAGAGGACACCATATATTTT.

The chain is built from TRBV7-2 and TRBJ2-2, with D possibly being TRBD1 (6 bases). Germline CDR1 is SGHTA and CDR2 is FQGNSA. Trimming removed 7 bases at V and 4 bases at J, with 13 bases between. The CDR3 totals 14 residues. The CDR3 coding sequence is TGTGCCAGCACCCAGGGGCTGCCCACCGGGGAGCTGTTTTTT. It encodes CASTQGLPTGELFF.

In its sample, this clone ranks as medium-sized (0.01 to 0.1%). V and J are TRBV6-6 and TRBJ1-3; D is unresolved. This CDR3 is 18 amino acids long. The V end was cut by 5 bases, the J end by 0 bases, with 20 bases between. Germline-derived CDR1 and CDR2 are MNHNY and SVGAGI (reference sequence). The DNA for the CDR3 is TGTGCCAGCAGTCGGGGTTTTTCCCCAGGCCGCTCTGGAAACACCATATATTTT. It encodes CASSRGFSPGRSGNTIYF.

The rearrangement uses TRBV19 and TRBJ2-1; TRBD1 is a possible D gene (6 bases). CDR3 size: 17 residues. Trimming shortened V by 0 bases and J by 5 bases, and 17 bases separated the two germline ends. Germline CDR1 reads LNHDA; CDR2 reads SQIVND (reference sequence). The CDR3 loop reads CASSIDQDSWADNEQFF. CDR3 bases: TGTGCCAGTAGTATAGACCAGGACAGTTGGGCAGACAATGAGCAGTTCTTC.